These 18 T cell receptor beta chains were all obtained from the same sample, sequenced in a study of T cells in Graves' hyperthyroidism and ophthalmopathy. TCR beta CDR3 regions were amplified from RNA transcripts. During a first-round RT-PCR of the TCR CDR3, the HTBI primer set was used. Each CDR3 protein gets one entry after TCRdb re-called the multiplex PCR reads with MiXCR. The data show 550,000 to 600,000 distinct CDR3 sequences, 16% seen once. The material sequenced was blood. These receptor sequences come from a woman younger than 35 with Graves' hyperthyroidism.

This clonotype was counted many times. The rearrangement links TRBV6-2 or TRBV6-3 to TRBJ2-5; the match to TRBD2 covers 7 bases. Germline lookup yields CDR1 MNHEY and CDR2 SVGEGT. Trimming removed 3 bases from V and 4 bases from J; junction bases left unmatched: 8. CDR3 length: 15 amino acids. In nucleotides, the CDR3 is TGTGCCAGCAGTTATTTTGAGGGCGGGGGAGAGACCCAGTACTTC. Translating it yields CASSYFEGGGETQYF.

The CDR3 DNA reads TGTGCCAGCAGCCCCGACCGGCGGCAGCCCCAGCATTTT. Translated: CASSPDRRQPQHF. The chain uses TRBV3-1 and TRBJ1-5, with unresolved D. With 4 bases removed from V and 7 bases from J, the gap between germline ends came to 11 bases. Per germline, CDR1 LGHDT and CDR2 YNNKEL (reference sequence). The CDR3 spans 13 residues. Full variable domain (remainder filled in from reference TRBV3-1 and TRBJ1-5): DTAVSQTPKYLVTQMGNDKSIKCEQNLGHDTMYWYKQDSKKFLKIMFSYNNKELIINETVPNRFSPKSPDKAHLNLHINSLELGDSAVYFCASSPDRRQPQHFGDGTRLSIL.

This clonotype was counted only a few times. This chain links TRBV29-1 with TRBJ2-1; tentatively, D is TRBD1 (7 bases). This CDR3 is built from 14 residues. Germline V gene data show CDR1 as SQVTM and CDR2 as ANQGSEA. Between the trimmed V and J ends, which lost 3 bases and 8 bases, there was a span of 17 bases. The CDR3 is CSVEVWQGGDEQFF. CDR3 nucleotides: TGCAGCGTTGAGGTTTGGCAGGGGGGCGATGAGCAGTTCTTC.

This clonotype was seen many times. The chain links TRBV7-6 to TRBJ2-1, with D possibly matching TRBD2 (6 bases). The CDR3 is 14 amino acids. Looked up from germline, CDR1 is SGHVS and CDR2 is FNYEAQ. V was trimmed by 8 bases and J by 8 bases, leaving 19 bases between them. The CDR3 protein is CASARHRETDEQFF. CDR3 in DNA: TGTGCCAGCGCCAGGCATCGGGAGACGGATGAGCAGTTCTTC. The whole variable domain, filled in from reference TRBV7-6 and TRBJ2-1, reads GAGVSQSPRYKVTKRGQDVALRCDPISGHVSLYWYRQALGQGPEFLTYFNYEAQQDKSGLPNDRFSAERPEGSISTLTIQRTEQRDSAMYRCASARHRETDEQFFGPGTRLTVL.

In nucleotides, the CDR3 is TGCGCCAGCAGCTTGGTTCCTAGCGGGGGTCGCTACGAGCAGTACTTC. This codes for CASSLVPSGGRYEQYF. The chain is built from TRBV5-1 and TRBJ2-7; 10 bases line up with TRBD2. The CDR3 is 16 residues long. Unmatched junction bases numbered 6, after V lost 0 bases and J lost 3 bases. From germline, CDR1 is SGHRS and CDR2 YFSETQ.

Many counts were recorded for this clonotype. The genes are TRBV28 and TRBJ2-1, with 11 bases lining up with TRBD2. The V and J ends lost 2 bases and 6 bases, in that order; junction bases with no gene match: 9. This CDR3 is 17 amino acids long. Germline lookup yields CDR1 MDHEN and CDR2 SYDVKM. The CDR3 spells CASSLKPLAGGPNEQFF. DNA of the CDR3: TGTGCCAGCAGTTTAAAGCCCCTAGCGGGAGGCCCCAATGAGCAGTTCTTC.

This clonotype was seen more than once but under ten times. Written as DNA, the CDR3 is TGCAGCGCGGGACAGAGCAATGTAGCGGCTTTCTTT. Encoded protein: CSAGQSNVAAFF. The chain carries TRBV29-1 and TRBJ1-1, with 7 bases matching TRBD1. Losses at the gene ends were 7 bases for V and 11 bases for J; bases not matched to a gene: 13. This CDR3 has 12 amino acids. In germline, CDR1 is SQVTM, CDR2 ANQGSEA.

This clonotype appeared a few times. The CDR3, as DNA: TGTGCCAGCAGCTCTTCACCCGGGAGAGAGACCCAGTACTTC. It encodes CASSSSPGRETQYF. The genes are TRBV7-2 and TRBJ2-5; D is possibly TRBD2 (6 bases). There are 14 residues in the CDR3. Looked up from germline, CDR1 is SGHTA and CDR2 is FQGNSA. Between the trimmed V and J ends, which lost 4 bases and 4 bases, there was a span of 13 bases.

The chain recombines TRBV29-1 with TRBJ2-3; D is unresolved. The CDR3 spans 12 residues. The V and J ends lost 6 bases and 2 bases respectively, with 9 bases between them. The germline gives CDR1 SQVTM, CDR2 ANQGSEA. The CDR3 DNA sequence: TGCAGCGTCTGGGGATACACAGATACGCAGTATTTT. It translates to CSVWGYTDTQYF.

This clonotype was seen at least ten times. The V and J genes are TRBV28 and TRBJ1-1, with TRBD1 identical over 12 bases. CDR3 length: 15 residues. The V and J ends lost 2 bases and 6 bases, in that order; junction bases with no gene match: 4. Per the germline V gene, CDR1 is MDHEN and CDR2 is SYDVKM. The CDR3 nucleotides are TGTGCCAGCAGTTTAGCGGGACAGGGGGCTTCTGAAGCTTTCTTT. Translating it yields CASSLAGQGASEAFF.

This clonotype was picked up a small number of times. The gene calls are TRBV7-2 and TRBJ2-3; the D gene is possibly TRBD1 (6 bases). Germline V gene data show CDR1 as SGHTA and CDR2 as FQGNSA. The CDR3 totals 14 residues. V lost 6 bases and J lost 6, with 16 bases in between. The CDR3 sequence: CASSPEGDTDTQYF. CDR3 bases: TGTGCCAGCAGTCCAGAGGGGGACACCGATACGCAGTATTTT.

V and J are TRBV4-1 and TRBJ2-7; unclear D gene. CDR1 is MGHRA and CDR2 is YSYEKL in the germline V gene. The V end was cut by 0 bases, the J end by 3 bases, with 15 bases between. The CDR3 covers 16 residues. CDR3 protein: CASSQDYPSLNYEQYF. The CDR3 DNA reads as TGCGCCAGCAGCCAAGATTATCCCAGCCTAAACTACGAGCAGTACTTC.

Comments on this clonotype: This may arise from a read error, as a much more abundant clone is one base away. The rearrangement links TRBV12-3 or TRBV12-4 to TRBJ2-7; tentatively, D is TRBD1 or TRBD2 (5 bases each). This CDR3 has 13 amino acids. CDR3 region: CASKRDGTYERYF. The CDR3 region has the DNA TGTGCCAGCAAGAGGGACGGAACCTACGAGCGGTACTTC.

This clonotype came up many times. The chain joins TRBV2 to TRBJ1-1; D not certain. The V gene lost 6 bases and the J gene lost 5 bases, with 10 bases spanning the gap. The CDR3 is 12 residues long. The germline V gene has CDR1 SNHLY and CDR2 FYNNEI. This CDR3 is CASRREGTEAFF. CDR3 DNA sequence: TGTGCCAGCAGACGGGAGGGAACTGAAGCTTTCTTT.

The chain uses TRBV12-3 or TRBV12-4 and TRBJ2-1, with D possibly matching TRBD2 (6 bases). This CDR3 comprises 13 residues. V lost 7 bases and J lost 4, with 11 bases in between. The CDR3 DNA sequence: TGTGCCAGCACCCCCGGGGGTTACAATGAGCAGTTCTTC. It encodes CASTPGGYNEQFF.

This clonotype turned up a few times. The gene calls are TRBV2 and TRBJ1-3; D may be TRBD1 (5 bases). This CDR3 has 17 residues. The germline V gene has CDR1 SNHLY and CDR2 FYNNEI. V dropped 2 bases and J dropped 0 bases, with 14 bases sitting between them. Written as DNA, the CDR3 is TGTGCCAGCAGTGAAAAGGGGATAGAGAGCTCTGGAAACACCATATATTTT. Amino acid sequence: CASSEKGIESSGNTIYF.

This sequence joins TRBV28 and TRBJ1-2; D ambiguous. This CDR3 is built from 12 residues. V lost 6 bases and J lost 3, with 8 bases in between. CDR1 MDHEN and CDR2 SYDVKM come from the germline V gene. DNA of the CDR3: TGTGCCAGCAGCGGTCTTGACTATGGCTACACCTTC. Translation gives CASSGLDYGYTF.

The chain recombines TRBV29-1 with TRBJ2-7; TRBD2 matches at 7 bases. Germline V gives CDR1 SQVTM, CDR2 ANQGSEA. Unmatched junction bases numbered 5, after V lost 7 bases and J lost 2 bases. This CDR3 is 12 amino acids long. The CDR3 region is CSGGGSPYEQYF. The CDR3 DNA sequence: TGCAGCGGCGGCGGGAGTCCCTACGAGCAGTACTTC.